This T cell receptor (beta chain) was captured in a study of metastatic and nonmetastatic thyroid tumors. Germline loops: CDR1 SGHAT, CDR2 FQNNGV. The CDR3 runs 17 residues. V lost 0 bases to trimming and J lost 0 bases, with 9 bases between them. This clone was observed many times. Thyroid surgery took place with no prior treatment in any patient. From the PCR reads, TCRdb re-called clones with MiXCR. The table shows about 85,000 clones, with less than 10% occurring only once. The sample comprised blood. This receptor was identified in a female donor with papillary thyroid cancer or a benign thyroid nodule (not recorded which). Some clones in this sample may be carry-over from other donors' samples. The V call is TRBV11-2, the J call TRBJ1-6; D uncertain. Written as DNA, the CDR3 is TGTGCCAGCAGCTTAGATTCCGGGGTCTCCTATAATTCACCCCTCCACTTT. This encodes CASSLDSGVSYNSPLHF.